The sequence of this TCR beta chain was determined in a study of beta chain features in type 1 diabetes. At the level of the study: Cells sorted and examined across all samples totaled 107,917,701. Findings and caveats of the study: Among type 1 diabetes patients, VDJ junctions had fewer insertions and more deletions.

Germline V CDR1 and CDR2: SQVTM, ANQGSEA. The V and J ends lost 4 bases and 4 bases respectively, with 8 bases between them. CDR3 length equals 11 residues. As every portion of the isolated RNA was reverse transcribed, the sequencing read expressed TCRB transcripts. Repertoires were generated with immunoSEQ multiplex PCR, while TCRdb's copy carries only in-frame clones and drops some. The sample consists of roughly 240,000 clones, about 63% of them appearing once. Concerning this clone: Its antigen is unknown. Other nucleotide sequences from this sample produce the same CDR3.

The sequenced sample consisted of naive CD4+ T cells from blood. The gene calls are TRBV29-1 and TRBJ2-7; D possibly corresponds to TRBD1 (6 bases). This sequence originates from a man aged 25 to 40 in good health. CDR3: CSVVQGYEQYF. The CDR3 DNA reads TGCAGCGTTGTACAGGGATACGAGCAGTACTTC.